The 5 T cell receptor beta chains below come from one sample, sequenced in a study of blood T cell repertoires in COVID-19. The data were produced by immunoSEQ multiplex PCR, yet TCRdb's version contains in-frame clones alone and is incomplete. Among hundreds of thousands of clones, about nine tenths were seen once, and the ten largest hold around 2.6%. What was sequenced was PBMCs or T cells enriched from blood (not recorded which). The receptors come from a woman aged 25 to 39 with acute COVID-19.

The J gene is TRBJ2-7, the V gene TRBV11-2; TRBD1 is a possible D gene (7 bases). The germline V gene encodes CDR1 SGHAT and CDR2 FQNNGV. V was pared by 4 bases and J by 7 bases, with 14 bases between. The CDR3 loop spans 13 amino acids. The CDR3 region is CASSSQGGWEQYF. Written as DNA, the CDR3 is TGTGCCAGCAGCTCCCAGGGGGGTTGGGAGCAGTACTTC.

The chain uses TRBV7-9 and TRBJ2-7, with a tentative D call TRBD1 (8 bases). CDR1 is SEHNR, CDR2 FQNEAQ, per germline (reference sequence). The CDR3 is made up of 16 amino acids. Trimming pared 5 bases from V and 5 bases from J, leaving 22 bases between. CDR3 DNA: TGTGCCAGCAGCCCGGGGGGTCCAGGGGGCAGGAACGAGCAGTACTTC. Translation gives CASSPGGPGGRNEQYF.

V gene TRBV11-2 combines with J gene TRBJ2-3; perhaps TRBD2 as D (7 bases). CDR3 length: 16 residues. CDR1 and CDR2 from the germline V gene are SGHAT and FQNNGV. V shed 5 bases and J shed 5 bases, with 20 bases lying between them. CDR3 region: CASSLGASGEGDTQYF. The CDR3 DNA reads as TGTGCCAGCAGCCTGGGGGCGAGCGGGGAGGGAGATACGCAGTATTTT. The full variable domain, with the rest looked up from reference TRBV11-2 and TRBJ2-3, is EAGVAQSPRYKIIEKRQSVAFWCNPISGHATLYWYQQILGQGPKLLIQFQNNGVVDDSQLPKDRFSAERLKGVDSTLKIQPAKLEDSAVYLCASSLGASGEGDTQYFGPGTRLTVL.

This chain joins TRBV19 and TRBJ2-5; 8 nucleotides match TRBD1. The CDR3 totals 15 residues. After removal of 4 bases from V and 5 bases from J, the junction contained 9 bases not matched to a gene. CDR1 and CDR2 (germline): LNHDA, SQIVND (reference sequence). The CDR3 spells CASSTRTGRRETQYF. The CDR3 region has the DNA TGTGCCAGTAGTACCCGGACAGGGAGGAGGGAGACCCAGTACTTC.

The rearrangement joins TRBV9 to TRBJ2-2; D may be TRBD2 (6 bases). The CDR3 has 16 residues. Germline V gene sequence: CDR1 SGDLS, CDR2 YYNGEE. The V end was cut by 0 bases, the J end by 3 bases, with 12 bases between. The CDR3 coding sequence is TGTGCCAGCAGCGTAGGGGTAGGAGGGGACACCGGGGAGCTGTTTTTT. Its translation: CASSVGVGGDTGELFF.